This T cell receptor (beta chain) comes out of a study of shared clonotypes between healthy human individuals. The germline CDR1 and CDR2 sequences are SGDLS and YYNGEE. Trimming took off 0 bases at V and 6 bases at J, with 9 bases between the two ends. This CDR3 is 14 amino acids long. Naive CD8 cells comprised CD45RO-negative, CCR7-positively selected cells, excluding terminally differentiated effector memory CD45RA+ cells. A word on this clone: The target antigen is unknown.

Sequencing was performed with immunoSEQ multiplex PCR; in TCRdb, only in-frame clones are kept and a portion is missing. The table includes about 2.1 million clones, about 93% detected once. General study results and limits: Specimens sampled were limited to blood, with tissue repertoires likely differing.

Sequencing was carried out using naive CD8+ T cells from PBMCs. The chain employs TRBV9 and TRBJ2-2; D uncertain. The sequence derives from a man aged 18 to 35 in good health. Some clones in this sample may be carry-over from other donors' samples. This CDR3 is CASSVGVLSGELFF. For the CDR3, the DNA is TGTGCCAGCAGCGTAGGGGTCCTTTCCGGGGAGCTGTTTTTT. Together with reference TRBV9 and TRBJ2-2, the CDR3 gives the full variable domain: DSGVTQTPKHLITATGQRVTLRCSPRSGDLSVYWYQQSLDQGLQFLIQYYNGEERAKGNILERFSAQQFPDLHSELNLSSLELGDSALYFCASSVGVLSGELFFGEGSRLTVL.